This T cell receptor (beta chain) derives from a study of T-cell reconstitution after alpha-beta-depleted transplantation in children. A TCRbeta library incorporating unique molecular identifiers was prepared. TCRdb reprocessed the PCR reads with MiXCR, giving one entry per CDR3 protein. The table records approximately 640,000 distinct CDR3 sequences, roughly 17% of them present only once. Ten or more counts support this clonotype. Germline CDR1 is SEHNR and CDR2 is FQNEAQ (reference sequence). Between the trimmed V and J ends, which lost 5 bases and 8 bases, there was a span of 9 bases. This CDR3 spans 11 amino acids.

This TCR came from a human donor who donated a stem cell graft to a child with acute myeloid leukemia. Specimen: PBMCs from the stem cell graft donor, collected from the stem cell graft. The chain uses TRBV7-9 and TRBJ1-1, with D possibly being TRBD1 (5 bases). As DNA, the CDR3 is TGTGCCAGCAGCGGGGCAGGGGAAGCTTTCTTT. This codes for CASSGAGEAFF.